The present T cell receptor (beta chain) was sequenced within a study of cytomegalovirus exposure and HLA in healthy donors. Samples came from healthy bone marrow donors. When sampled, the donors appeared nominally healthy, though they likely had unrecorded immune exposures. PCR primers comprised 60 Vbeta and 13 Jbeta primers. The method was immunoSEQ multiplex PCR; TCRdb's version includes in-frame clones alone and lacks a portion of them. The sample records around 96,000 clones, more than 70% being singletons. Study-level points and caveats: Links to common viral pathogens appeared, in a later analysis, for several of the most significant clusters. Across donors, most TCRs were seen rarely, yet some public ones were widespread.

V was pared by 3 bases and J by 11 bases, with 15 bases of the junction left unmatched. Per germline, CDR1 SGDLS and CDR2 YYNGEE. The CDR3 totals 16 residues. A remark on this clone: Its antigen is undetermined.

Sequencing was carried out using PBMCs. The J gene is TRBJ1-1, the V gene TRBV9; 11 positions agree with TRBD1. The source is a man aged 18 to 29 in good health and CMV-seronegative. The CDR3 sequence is CASSANLRDRGNGAFF. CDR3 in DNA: TGTGCCAGCAGCGCAAACCTCCGGGACAGGGGGAACGGCGCTTTCTTT.